The 29 T cell receptor beta chains in this list originate from one sample, sequenced in a study of blood T cell repertoires in COVID-19. The table came from immunoSEQ multiplex PCR; TCRdb's copy has only in-frame clones and leaves some out. The sample holds some 200,000 clones, more than 70% seen once. The sequencing sample was made of peripheral blood. Receptors originate from a woman aged 55-69 years with acute or convalescent COVID-19.

In its sample, this clone was seen a few times. This chain uses TRBV28 with TRBJ1-4; D possibly corresponds to TRBD1 (5 bases). V lost 3 bases to trimming and J lost 0 bases, with 11 bases between them. The CDR3 spans 16 residues. CDR1 is MDHEN and CDR2 is SYDVKM in the germline V gene. The DNA of the CDR3 is TGTGCCAGCAGTTTGCAGGGACTCGCAACTAATGAAAAACTGTTTTTT. It is translated as CASSLQGLATNEKLFF.

This sequence joins TRBV7-9 and TRBJ2-7; the D gene is possibly TRBD1 (6 bases). V gave up 5 bases and J gave up 3 bases, with 17 bases separating them. CDR1 and CDR2 (germline): SEHNR, FQNEAQ (reference sequence). The CDR3 is 15 residues long. CDR3 protein: CASSPQGSGHYEQYV. CDR3 in DNA: TGTGCCAGCAGCCCCCAGGGGTCAGGACACTACGAGCAGTACGTC.

V gene TRBV2 combines with J gene TRBJ2-2; TRBD1 aligns across 7 bases. J was trimmed by 0 bases and V by 6 bases; bases with no gene match: 4. The V gene's germline CDR1 is SNHLY and CDR2 FYNNEI. The CDR3 runs 15 residues. The DNA for the CDR3 is TGTGCCAGCAGCCGGGACAGCTCGAACACCGGGGAGCTGTTTTTT. Its protein is CASSRDSSNTGELFF.

V gene TRBV28 combines with J gene TRBJ1-2; 9 bases match TRBD1. Germline V gene sequence: CDR1 MDHEN, CDR2 SYDVKM. The CDR3 contains 14 residues. J was trimmed by 8 bases and V by 4 bases; bases with no gene match: 8. For the CDR3, the DNA is TGTGCCAGCAGTTATTTACAGGGGGCGCTGGGCTACACCTTC. Amino acids: CASSYLQGALGYTF.

The sample holds one count of this clone. The chain has TRBV2 and TRBJ1-4, with D perhaps TRBD1 (6 bases). Between the trimmed V and J ends, which lost 2 bases and 5 bases, there was a span of 12 bases. Germline CDR1 and CDR2: SNHLY and FYNNEI. The CDR3 covers 15 residues. In DNA form, the CDR3 reads TGTGCCAGCAGTGAAAGGGGGTTGGGGAATGAAAAACTGTTTTTT. Its translation is CASSERGLGNEKLFF.

The chain carries TRBV25-1 and TRBJ2-1; 7 bases map to TRBD2. The CDR3 runs 14 residues. Germline trimming cut 7 bases from V and 5 bases from J; bases unmatched to any gene: 8. The germline V gene has CDR1 MGHDK and CDR2 SYGVNS. The CDR3 loop reads CASTPSGGHNEQFF. The CDR3 DNA follows: TGTGCCAGCACGCCTAGCGGAGGCCACAATGAGCAGTTCTTC.

The chain recombines TRBV6-5 with TRBJ2-2, with D uncertain. Germline CDR1 is MNHEY and CDR2 is SVGAGI. Between the trimmed V and J ends, which lost 4 bases and 2 bases, there was a span of 5 bases. CDR3 length equals 13 residues. CDR3: CASSSPNTGELFF. Here the CDR3 DNA reads TGTGCCAGCAGTTCCCCAAACACCGGGGAGCTGTTTTTT.

V usage is TRBV6-5 and J usage is TRBJ2-1; 7 nucleotides agree with TRBD2. The CDR3 runs to 13 residues. CDR1 and CDR2 from the germline V gene are MNHEY and SVGAGI. Unmatched junction bases numbered 8, after V lost 8 bases and J lost 7 bases. Here the CDR3 reads CASGGGPGNEQFF. As DNA, the CDR3 is TGTGCCAGCGGGGGAGGGCCGGGGAATGAGCAGTTCTTC.

The J gene is TRBJ2-1, the V gene TRBV7-3; 15 positions agree with TRBD2. Germline trimming cut 4 bases from V and 7 bases from J; bases unmatched to any gene: 11. The CDR3 contains 18 residues. Germline values: CDR1 SGHTA, CDR2 FQGTGA. CDR3 sequence reads: CASSSTSGLAGGGNEQFF. The CDR3 DNA reads as TGTGCCAGCAGCTCGACCTCGGGACTAGCGGGGGGAGGGAATGAGCAGTTCTTC.

The V call is TRBV7-3, the J call TRBJ2-5, with D perhaps matching TRBD2 (5 bases). V was shortened by 7 bases and J by 2 bases, with 11 bases between the two germline ends. The CDR3 runs 13 residues. The germline CDR1 and CDR2 sequences are SGHTA and FQGTGA. CDR3 loop: CASNEDWQETQYF. In DNA form, the CDR3 reads TGTGCCAGCAACGAGGACTGGCAAGAGACCCAGTACTTC.

V usage is TRBV3-1 (or the pseudogene TRBV3-2) and J usage is TRBJ2-3, with a tentative D call TRBD1 (5 bases). Germline V gene data show CDR1 as LGHDT and CDR2 as YNNKEL (reference sequence). Deletions cut 4 bases from V and 6 bases from J, with 5 bases between. The CDR3 has 11 residues. CDR3: CASSPGDTQYF. The CDR3 region has the DNA TGTGCCAGCAGCCCAGGGGATACGCAGTATTTT.

The rearrangement links TRBV15 to TRBJ1-2, with no clear D. From germline, CDR1 is LNHNV and CDR2 YYDKDF (reference sequence). Trimming cost V 1 base and J 0 bases, with 3 bases left between them. The CDR3 totals 13 residues. The CDR3 loop reads CATSRGANYGYTF. DNA for the CDR3: TGTGCCACCAGCAGAGGAGCTAACTATGGCTACACCTTC.

The chain employs TRBV2 and TRBJ2-3, with D maybe TRBD2 (6 bases). This CDR3 contains 14 residues. Trimming left V 9 bases short and J 1 base short, with 14 bases between. Germline CDR1 and CDR2: SNHLY and FYNNEI. The chain's CDR3 is CARERELRTDTQYF. DNA for the CDR3: TGTGCCAGAGAACGGGAGCTACGCACAGATACGCAGTATTTT. The entire variable domain, with the rest obtained from reference TRBV2 and TRBJ2-3, is as follows: EPEVTQTPSHQVTQMGQEVILRCVPISNHLYFYWYRQILGQKVEFLVSFYNNEISEKSEIFDDQFSVERPDGSNFTLKIRSTKLEDSAMYFCARERELRTDTQYFGPGTRLTVL.

The chain's CDR3 is CASSWGDQPQHF. In DNA, the CDR3 is TGTGCCAGCAGCTGGGGGGATCAGCCCCAGCATTTT. The V call is TRBV5-8, the J call TRBJ1-5; TRBD1 is a possible D gene (5 bases). Trimming removed 3 bases from V and 5 bases from J, with 6 bases in between. This CDR3 is built from 12 residues. From germline, CDR1 is SGHTS and CDR2 YDEGEE.

This chain links TRBV11-2 with TRBJ2-1, with a tentative D call TRBD2 (6 bases). The CDR3 extends over 16 amino acids. CDR1 SGHAT and CDR2 FQNNGV come from the germline V gene. Trimming stripped 5 bases from V and 8 bases from J, with 22 bases between. CDR3 nucleotides: TGTGCCAGCAGCCCCCGGGACTTGCCCTATGGTGATGAGCAGTTCTTC. It encodes CASSPRDLPYGDEQFF.

This chain uses TRBV5-5 with TRBJ1-2, with unresolved D. V lost 2 bases and J 4 bases, leaving 21 bases between the germline ends. This CDR3 spans 17 amino acids. Germline lookup yields CDR1 SGHKS and CDR2 YYEKEE (reference sequence). This chain's CDR3 is CASSLSPGTAPSYGYTF. The CDR3 bases are TGTGCCAGCAGCTTATCACCAGGCACCGCGCCAAGCTATGGCTACACCTTC.

The genes are TRBV19 and TRBJ1-1; no firm D call. CDR3 length equals 14 residues. Per the germline V gene, CDR1 is LNHDA and CDR2 is SQIVND (reference sequence). Deletions cut 4 bases from V and 5 bases from J, with 14 bases between. CDR3 region: CASSTGPSGTEAFF. The DNA for the CDR3 is TGTGCCAGTAGTACCGGTCCCTCGGGAACTGAAGCTTTCTTT.

This chain connects TRBV10-3 to TRBJ1-1; 8 bases line up with TRBD1. Germline CDR1 ENHRY, CDR2 SYGVKD. The CDR3 runs 15 residues. The V and J ends lost 2 bases and 7 bases, in that order; junction bases with no gene match: 9. CDR3 coding DNA: TGTGCCATCAGTGAGCCCGCGACAGGGGTTAGTGAAGCTTTCTTT. Translation: CAISEPATGVSEAFF.

The CDR3 region is CSGTTGGRNTEAFF. The CDR3 region has the DNA TGCAGCGGTACCACAGGGGGTAGGAACACTGAAGCTTTCTTT. The chain has TRBV29-1 and TRBJ1-1, with TRBD1 matching 8 bases. V trimming: 7 bases; J trimming: 1 base; junction bases outside the gene matches: 8. The V gene's germline CDR1 is SQVTM and CDR2 ANQGSEA. The CDR3 runs to 14 residues. Full variable domain (rest looked up from reference TRBV29-1 and TRBJ1-1): SAVISQKPSRDICQRGTSLTIQCQVDSQVTMMFWYRQQPGQSLTLIATANQGSEATYESGFVIDKFPISRPNLTFSTLTVSNMSPEDSSIYLCSGTTGGRNTEAFFGQGTRLTVV.

This chain uses TRBV3-1 (or the pseudogene TRBV3-2) with TRBJ1-6; 12 bases fit TRBD1. The CDR3 extends over 17 amino acids. J lost 3 bases, V lost 3 bases, and 3 bases had no gene match. The germline CDR1 and CDR2 sequences are LGHDT and YNNKEL (reference sequence). CDR3 sequence (DNA): TGTGCCAGCAGCCAGGGACAGGGGGCCGGCTATAATTCACCCCTCCACTTT. This translates into CASSQGQGAGYNSPLHF.

The rearrangement links TRBV5-4 to TRBJ1-2; 7 nucleotides align to TRBD1. Germline CDR1 reads SGHNT; CDR2 reads YYREEE (reference sequence). The CDR3 totals 14 residues. The V gene end was trimmed by 4 bases and the J gene end by 1 base; junction bases not matched to a gene: 4. CDR3 region: CASSLRQGNYGYTF. CDR3 DNA sequence: TGTGCCAGCAGCCTGAGACAGGGTAACTATGGCTACACCTTC.

The chain links TRBV6-1 to TRBJ2-1; TRBD2 is a possible D gene (5 bases). The V end lost 3 bases, the J end lost 1 base, and 13 bases lay between the germline ends. This CDR3 contains 16 residues. Germline V gene data show CDR1 as MNHNS and CDR2 as SASEGT. The CDR3 region has the DNA TGTGCCAGCAGTGAGAGAGCGGTGTTATCCTACAATGAGCAGTTCTTC. It is translated as CASSERAVLSYNEQFF.

This clone was picked up one time. CDR3 nucleotides: TGTGCCAGCAGCTCTCTCACGTCCGGGACTGAAGCTTTCTTT. It encodes CASSSLTSGTEAFF. The chain employs TRBV11-2 and TRBJ1-1; D unresolved. Per the germline V gene, CDR1 is SGHAT and CDR2 is FQNNGV. The CDR3 runs to 14 residues. V lost 4 bases, J lost 5 bases, and 14 bases lay in between.

The chain couples TRBV18 to TRBJ2-2, with D possibly matching TRBD1 (6 bases). In germline, CDR1 is KGHSH, CDR2 LQKENI. This CDR3 has 14 amino acids. V lost 1 base, J lost 3 bases, and 6 bases lay in between. In nucleotides, the CDR3 is TGTGCCAGCTCACCACAGGGGGACACCGGGGAGCTGTTTTTT. Translated, it gives CASSPQGDTGELFF.

V gene TRBV30 combines with J gene TRBJ1-3; D possibly corresponds to TRBD1 (6 bases). Per the germline V gene, CDR1 is GTSNPN and CDR2 is SVGIG (reference sequence). The CDR3 contains 13 residues. V lost 2 bases, J lost 8 bases, and 13 bases lay in between. Here the CDR3 reads CAWSQGTLDTIYF. DNA for the CDR3: TGTGCCTGGAGTCAGGGGACGTTGGACACCATATATTTT.

The V call is TRBV6-5, the J call TRBJ1-3; 7 nucleotides match TRBD1. Per the germline V gene, CDR1 is MNHEY and CDR2 is SVGAGI. The CDR3 covers 15 residues. The junction had 1 base not matched to a gene; V was cut back by 0 bases and J by 2 bases. CDR3 residues: CASSYSTGTGNTIYF. CDR3 coding DNA: TGTGCCAGCAGTTACTCGACAGGGACTGGAAACACCATATATTTT.

V and J are TRBV2 and TRBJ1-2; unclear D gene. CDR3 size: 11 residues. CDR1 is SNHLY, CDR2 FYNNEI, per germline. The germline V and J ends were trimmed by 4 bases and 8 bases, with 8 bases remaining between them. The CDR3, as DNA: TGTGCCAGCAGTGTGGAGAGGGGCTACACCTTC. The encoded protein is CASSVERGYTF.

This clone was observed once. The chain couples TRBV6-6 to TRBJ2-3; TRBD2 matches 8 bases. Germline V gene sequence: CDR1 MNHNY, CDR2 SVGAGI (reference sequence). The V segment lost 5 bases and the J segment 9 bases; nucleotides outside the gene matches: 19. The CDR3 covers 17 residues. CDR3: CASSPLGEAGGAGTQYF. In DNA, the CDR3 is TGTGCCAGCAGTCCCCTTGGAGAGGCGGGGGGCGCGGGGACGCAGTATTTT.

The genes are TRBV6-2 or TRBV6-3 and TRBJ2-1; 15 bases are a match to TRBD2. This CDR3 is built from 15 residues. Germline V gene lookup returns CDR1 MNHEY and CDR2 SVGEGT. Trimming cost V 6 bases and J 10 bases; bases outside gene matches: 7. DNA for the CDR3: TGTGCCAGCAGCCTACGGACTAGCGGGAGGGGAGAGCAGTTCTTC. Protein product: CASSLRTSGRGEQFF.